This T cell receptor (beta chain) was captured by sequencing in a study of blood T cells in healthy people across ages. Overall study findings and caveats: Unsorted PBMCs prevented conclusive naive versus antigen-experienced comparison.

This clonotype was recorded many times. Antigen unknown. A second PCR, run for about 7 to 11 cycles, used a sample-barcoded 5' primer plus a J-beta primer mix. One entry per CDR3 protein results from TCRdb running MiXCR on the 5' RACE reads. The sample has under 800,000 distinct CDR3 sequences, roughly two fifths seen once; the top ten hold under 25%. Specimen: blood. This TCR was recovered from a woman aged 55-70 years in good health.

CDR3 protein: CSVEEGPRQFF. In nucleotides, the CDR3 is TGCAGCGTTGAAGAGGGCCCTCGCCAGTTCTTC. V and J are TRBV29-1 and TRBJ2-1; D is unclear. The CDR3 is 11 residues long. The germline V gene has CDR1 SQVTM and CDR2 ANQGSEA. V was pared by 0 bases and J by 13 bases, with 10 bases between.